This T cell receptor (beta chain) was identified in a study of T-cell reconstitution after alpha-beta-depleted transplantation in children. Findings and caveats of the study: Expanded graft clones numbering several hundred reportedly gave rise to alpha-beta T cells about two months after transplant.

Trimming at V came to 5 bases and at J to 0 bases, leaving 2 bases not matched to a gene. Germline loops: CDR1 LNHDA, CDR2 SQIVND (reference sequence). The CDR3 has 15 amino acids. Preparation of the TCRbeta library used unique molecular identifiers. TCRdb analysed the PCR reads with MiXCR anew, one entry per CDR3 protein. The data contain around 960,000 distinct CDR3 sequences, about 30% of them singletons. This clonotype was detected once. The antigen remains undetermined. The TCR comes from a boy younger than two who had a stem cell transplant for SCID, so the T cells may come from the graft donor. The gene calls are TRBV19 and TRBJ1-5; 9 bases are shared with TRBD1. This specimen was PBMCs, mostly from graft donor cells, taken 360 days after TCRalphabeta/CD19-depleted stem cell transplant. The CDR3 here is CASSGTGYSNQPQHF. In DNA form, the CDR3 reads TGTGCCAGTAGTGGGACAGGGTATAGCAATCAGCCCCAGCATTTT.